One and the same sample provided the 27 T cell receptor beta chains below, sequenced in a study of T cells in Graves' hyperthyroidism and ophthalmopathy. It was RNA transcripts that yielded the amplified TCR beta CDR3 regions. A set of HTBI primers served as the primers for a first-round RT-PCR of the TCR CDR3. TCRdb used MiXCR to reprocess the multiplex PCR reads, holding one entry per CDR3 protein. The data contain around 540,000 distinct CDR3 sequences, 15% to 20% of them singletons. Sequences were obtained from blood. These receptor sequences come from a woman aged 25 to 39 with Graves' ophthalmopathy.

This clonotype has just a few counts. The CDR3 DNA follows: TGTGCCAGCAGAGGCGCCAAAGAGACCCAGTACTTC. Amino acid sequence: CASRGAKETQYF. The chain has TRBV6-1 and TRBJ2-5; no definite D call. The CDR3 runs 12 residues. Germline V lookup: CDR1 MNHNS, CDR2 SASEGT. The V end lost 6 bases, the J end lost 3 bases, and 8 bases lay between the germline ends.

Turning to this clonotype: A single base separates this from a much larger clone, so it may be a read error. Given the absence of the conserved phenylalanine or tryptophan at the CDR3 end, a read error is likely. The rearrangement uses TRBV20-1 and TRBJ1-4, with D tentatively TRBD1 (6 bases). Between the trimmed V and J ends, which lost 6 bases and 5 bases, there was a span of 16 bases. Germline V lookup: CDR1 DFQATT, CDR2 SNEGSKA (reference sequence). The CDR3 is 14 residues long. CDR3 bases: TGCAGTGCCGTTCGGGGGGCGATAAATGAAAAACTGTTTCTT. Protein: CSAVRGAINEKLFL.

This sequence joins TRBV19 and TRBJ2-3, with TRBD1 matching 7 bases. With 10 bases clipped from V and 2 bases from J, the junction kept 6 bases outside the gene matches. Per the germline V gene, CDR1 is LNHDA and CDR2 is SQIVND (reference sequence). The length of the CDR3 is 13 residues. The CDR3 spells CATRDRDTDTQYF. The CDR3 DNA reads as TGTGCCACTAGGGACAGAGACACAGATACGCAGTATTTT.

V and J are TRBV12-3 or TRBV12-4 and TRBJ1-2; the D gene is possibly TRBD1 (5 bases). V was cut by 6 bases and J by 4 bases, with 18 bases left in between. The CDR3 sequence is 15 residues long. CDR3 sequence (DNA): TGTGCCAGCAGCCAACCAGGGTTCGGGGGCTATGGCTACACCTTC. Encoded protein: CASSQPGFGGYGYTF.

This chain joins TRBV29-1 and TRBJ2-2; D unclear. Germline-derived CDR1 and CDR2 are SQVTM and ANQGSEA. V lost 2 bases, J lost 2 bases, and 12 bases lay in between. The CDR3 sequence is 15 residues long. The CDR3 nucleotides are TGCAGCGTTGAATTATCACAGACAAACACCGGGGAGCTGTTTTTT. It codes for CSVELSQTNTGELFF.

J is TRBJ1-4 and V is TRBV7-9; D is undetermined. The CDR3 runs to 12 residues. Germline loops: CDR1 SEHNR, CDR2 FQNEAQ (reference sequence). V was shortened by 8 bases and J by 8 bases, with 12 bases between the two germline ends. The CDR3 region is CASERLGEKLFF. CDR3 DNA sequence: TGTGCCAGCGAACGACTGGGGGAAAAACTGTTTTTT.

This clonotype was detected ten times or more. V and J are TRBV18 and TRBJ1-1; no definite D call. The germline CDR1 and CDR2 sequences are KGHSH and LQKENI. Between the trimmed V and J ends, which lost 2 bases and 0 bases, there was a span of 10 bases. This CDR3 contains 15 residues. The CDR3 spells CASSPVGGMNTEAFF. The CDR3 DNA is TGTGCCAGCTCACCAGTTGGCGGTATGAACACTGAAGCTTTCTTT.

This clonotype has a count of ten or more. The rearrangement links TRBV24-1 to TRBJ2-3; 7 positions agree with TRBD2. CDR3 length equals 17 residues. Germline CDR1 and CDR2: KGHDR and SFDVKD. Unmatched junction bases numbered 13, after V lost 6 bases and J lost 2 bases. CDR3 residues: CATSPPYAGVATDTQYF. The CDR3 bases are TGTGCCACCAGTCCCCCCTACGCGGGAGTGGCCACAGATACGCAGTATTTT.

The DNA of the CDR3 is TGTGCCAGCAGCCAATCCTCGTGGCAGGGGGCCAATGAGCAGTTCTTC. Translated: CASSQSSWQGANEQFF. The V call is TRBV14, the J call TRBJ2-1, with 8 bases lining up with TRBD1. Germline V lookup: CDR1 SGHDN, CDR2 FVKESK. V shed 2 bases, J shed 6 bases, and the junction held 9 bases outside the gene matches. The CDR3 loop spans 16 amino acids.

Turning to this clonotype: This sequence may be a read error, since a much larger clone differs from it by one base. For the CDR3, the DNA is TGTGCCAGCGGAAAACAGGGTAGCGGGCCGCCCTACGAGCAGTACTTC. It yields the protein CASGKQGSGPPYEQYF. The chain has TRBV6-2 or TRBV6-3 and TRBJ2-7; tentatively, D is TRBD2 (7 bases). Trimming left V 8 bases short and J 2 bases short, with 22 bases between. The CDR3 runs to 16 residues. In germline, CDR1 is MNHEY, CDR2 SVGEGT.

This clonotype was counted many times. This chain joins TRBV28 and TRBJ2-7, with TRBD1 matching 8 bases. J gave up 2 bases and V 11 bases, and 5 bases lay outside the gene matches. The germline CDR1 and CDR2 sequences are MDHEN and SYDVKM. The CDR3 is made up of 12 amino acids. In DNA, the CDR3 is TGTGCCGGGCCGGGACAGGCCTACGAGCAGTACTTC. Translating it yields CAGPGQAYEQYF.

The chain is built from TRBV3-1 and TRBJ2-2, with D possibly matching TRBD2 (5 bases). CDR3 length: 13 amino acids. Germline-derived CDR1 and CDR2 are LGHDT and YNNKEL (reference sequence). V was shortened by 7 bases and J by 10 bases, with 16 bases between the two germline ends. CDR3 nucleotide sequence: TGTGCCAGCAACCGGGGATTTTCGGAGGAGCTGTTTTTT. This gives the protein CASNRGFSEELFF. Filled out from reference TRBV3-1 and TRBJ2-2, the complete variable domain reads DTAVSQTPKYLVTQMGNDKSIKCEQNLGHDTMYWYKQDSKKFLKIMFSYNNKELIINETVPNRFSPKSPDKAHLNLHINSLELGDSAVYFCASNRGFSEELFFGEGSRLTVL.

This clonotype appeared a few times. The rearrangement uses TRBV9 and TRBJ2-7; a possible D gene is TRBD2 (6 bases). CDR1 is SGDLS and CDR2 is YYNGEE in the germline V gene. The CDR3 contains 15 residues. V was clipped by 0 bases and J by 6 bases, with 16 bases between them. CDR3 DNA: TGTGCCAGCAGCGTAGGAGCGAGCGGGCGGGGCGAGCAGTACTTC. The encoded protein is CASSVGASGRGEQYF.

This rearrangement joins TRBV20-1 to TRBJ1-1, with D unresolved. CDR3 length equals 12 residues. Germline V gene lookup returns CDR1 DFQATT and CDR2 SNEGSKA (reference sequence). V was trimmed by 2 bases and J by 1 base, leaving 5 bases between them. The CDR3 reads CSARTQNTEAFF. CDR3 coding DNA: TGCAGTGCTAGAACACAGAACACTGAAGCTTTCTTT.

This clonotype showed up just a few times. The chain joins TRBV20-1 to TRBJ1-1, with D maybe TRBD1 (6 bases). This CDR3 is built from 14 residues. V lost 2 bases, J lost 1 base, and 11 bases lay in between. Germline assignment: CDR1 DFQATT and CDR2 SNEGSKA (reference sequence). Here the CDR3 reads CSARPGQSNTEAFF. CDR3 bases: TGCAGTGCTAGACCAGGACAGTCGAACACTGAAGCTTTCTTT.

Worth noting for this clonotype: Since a much larger clone is just one base distant, this may be a read error. This sequence joins TRBV29-1 and TRBJ2-7; 10 positions match TRBD2. The CDR3 has 13 residues. The ends lost 2 bases at V and 6 bases at J; junction bases unmatched: 4. CDR1 is SQVTM and CDR2 is ANQGSEA in the germline V gene. As DNA, the CDR3 is TGCAGCGTTGAACGGCTAGCGGGAGTCGAGCAGTACTTC. This sequence encodes CSVERLAGVEQYF.

This clonotype was detected a few times. V usage is TRBV19 and J usage is TRBJ1-2; D remains unclear. Trimming took off 3 bases at V and 7 bases at J, with 12 bases between the two ends. The CDR3 has 13 residues. Germline loops: CDR1 LNHDA, CDR2 SQIVND (reference sequence). CDR3 in amino acids: CASSMREGLGYTF. Here the CDR3 DNA reads TGTGCCAGTAGTATGAGGGAAGGCCTTGGCTACACCTTC. The full variable domain, completed using reference TRBV19 and TRBJ1-2, is DGGITQSPKYLFRKEGQNVTLSCEQNLNHDAMYWYRQDPGQGLRLIYYSQIVNDFQKGDIAEGYSVSREKKESFPLTVTSAQKNPTAFYLCASSMREGLGYTFGSGTRLTVV.

Ten or more counts support this clonotype. The gene calls are TRBV7-2 and TRBJ2-1; the D gene is possibly TRBD1 (5 bases). Trimming shortened V by 0 bases and J by 8 bases, and 11 bases separated the two germline ends. The CDR3 is 14 residues long. Germline assignment: CDR1 SGHTA and CDR2 FQGNSA. In DNA, the CDR3 is TGTGCCAGCAGCTTAGCGGGCAGGGTGCATGAGCAGTTCTTC. Translating it yields CASSLAGRVHEQFF. Full variable domain (rest looked up from reference TRBV7-2 and TRBJ2-1): GAGVSQSPSNKVTEKGKDVELRCDPISGHTALYWYRQSLGQGLEFLIYFQGNSAPDKSGLPSDRFSAERTGGSVSTLTIQRTQQEDSAVYLCASSLAGRVHEQFFGPGTRLTVL.

The genes are TRBV19 and TRBJ1-1; D is undetermined. There are 13 residues in the CDR3. CDR1 and CDR2 (germline): LNHDA, SQIVND (reference sequence). Between the trimmed V and J ends, which lost 3 bases and 7 bases, there was a span of 12 bases. The DNA of the CDR3 is TGTGCCAGTAGTATCAGCCGCGGCAGTGAAGCTTTCTTT. Translated: CASSISRGSEAFF.

The CDR3: CASSLLSGDTQYF. The CDR3 DNA is TGTGCCAGCAGTTTACTATCGGGAGATACGCAGTATTTT. The rearrangement joins TRBV27 to TRBJ2-3; D unclear. The CDR3 runs 13 residues. The V end was cut by 2 bases, the J end by 5 bases, with 8 bases between. CDR1 is MNHEY and CDR2 is SMNVEV in the germline V gene (reference sequence).

In its sample, this clonotype was seen many times. The chain uses TRBV28 and TRBJ1-1; D is unclear. With 2 bases removed from V and 1 base from J, the gap between germline ends came to 8 bases. Germline V gene sequence: CDR1 MDHEN, CDR2 SYDVKM. The CDR3 spans 14 residues. In DNA form, the CDR3 reads TGTGCCAGCAGTTTAGTACAGACGAACACTGAAGCTTTCTTT. Its translation: CASSLVQTNTEAFF.

This clonotype was detected a few times. The rearrangement joins TRBV30 to TRBJ1-4, with D unclear. Deletions cut 5 bases from V and 3 bases from J, with 7 bases between. The CDR3 spans 12 residues. Per germline, CDR1 GTSNPN and CDR2 SVGIG (reference sequence). In DNA form, the CDR3 reads TGTGCCTGGGAGCCTTCTAATGAAAAACTGTTTTTT. Residues: CAWEPSNEKLFF.

At least ten counts were recorded for this clonotype. CDR3 amino acids: CASSTRWAEENEQFF. CDR3 nucleotides: TGTGCCAGCAGTACTCGATGGGCCGAAGAGAATGAGCAGTTCTTC. V gene TRBV28 combines with J gene TRBJ2-1; D not resolved. CDR1 is MDHEN, CDR2 SYDVKM, per germline. V dropped 5 bases and J dropped 7 bases, with 18 bases sitting between them. The CDR3 has 15 amino acids.

V gene TRBV4-1 combines with J gene TRBJ2-7; D unclear. Trimming took 4 bases from V and 2 from J, leaving 9 bases between them. The CDR3 has 13 amino acids. Germline assignment: CDR1 MGHRA and CDR2 YSYEKL. The CDR3 spells CASSRTNTYEQYF. DNA of the CDR3: TGCGCCAGCAGCCGGACGAATACCTACGAGCAGTACTTC.

This chain joins TRBV20-1 and TRBJ1-5; the D gene is possibly TRBD1 (5 bases). Germline values: CDR1 DFQATT, CDR2 SNEGSKA (reference sequence). Between the trimmed V and J ends, which lost 4 bases and 0 bases, there was a span of 16 bases. This CDR3 is built from 16 residues. The CDR3 sequence is CSAIRGADYSNQPQHF. CDR3 in DNA: TGCAGTGCTATTCGCGGGGCGGATTATAGCAATCAGCCCCAGCATTTT.

This clonotype appeared a few times. The rearrangement uses TRBV3-1 and TRBJ2-7; the D gene is possibly TRBD2 (6 bases). The germline V gene encodes CDR1 LGHDT and CDR2 YNNKEL (reference sequence). Trimming shortened V by 0 bases and J by 3 bases, and 15 bases separated the two germline ends. This CDR3 region has 16 residues. The CDR3 DNA follows: TGTGCCAGCAGCCAAGAGGCGGGGCTAGCATACTACGAGCAGTACTTC. Protein product: CASSQEAGLAYYEQYF.

The chain uses TRBV20-1 and TRBJ2-1, with a tentative D call TRBD2 (6 bases). The CDR3 loop spans 13 amino acids. Germline loops: CDR1 DFQATT, CDR2 SNEGSKA (reference sequence). V gave up 5 bases and J gave up 4 bases, with 12 bases separating them. This CDR3 is CSAGPGLYNEQFF. CDR3 nucleotides: TGCAGTGCTGGCCCGGGACTGTACAATGAGCAGTTCTTC.